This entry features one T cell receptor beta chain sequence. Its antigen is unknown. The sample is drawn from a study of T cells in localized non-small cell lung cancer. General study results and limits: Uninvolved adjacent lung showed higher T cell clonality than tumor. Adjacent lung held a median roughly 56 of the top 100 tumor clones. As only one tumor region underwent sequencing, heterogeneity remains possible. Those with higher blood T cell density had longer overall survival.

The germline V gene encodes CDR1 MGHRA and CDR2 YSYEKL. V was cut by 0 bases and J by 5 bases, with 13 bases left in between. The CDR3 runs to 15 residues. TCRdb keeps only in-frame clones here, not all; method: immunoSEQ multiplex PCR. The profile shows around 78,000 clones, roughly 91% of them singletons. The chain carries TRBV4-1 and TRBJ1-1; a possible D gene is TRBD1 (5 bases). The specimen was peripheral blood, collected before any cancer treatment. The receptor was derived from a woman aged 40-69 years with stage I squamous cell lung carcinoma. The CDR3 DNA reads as TGCGCCAGCAGCCAAGAAGAGACAGTTCTAACTGAAGCTTTCTTT. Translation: CASSQEETVLTEAFF.